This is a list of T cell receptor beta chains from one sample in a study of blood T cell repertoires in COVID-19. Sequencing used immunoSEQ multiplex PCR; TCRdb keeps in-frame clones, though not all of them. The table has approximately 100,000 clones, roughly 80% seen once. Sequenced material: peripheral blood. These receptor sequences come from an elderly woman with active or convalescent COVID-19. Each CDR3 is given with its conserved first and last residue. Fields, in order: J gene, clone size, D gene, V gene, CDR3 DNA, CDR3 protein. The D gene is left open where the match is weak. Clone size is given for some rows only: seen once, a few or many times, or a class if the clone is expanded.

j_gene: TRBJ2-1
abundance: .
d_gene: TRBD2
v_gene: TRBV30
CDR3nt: TGTGCCTGGAGTGGCCCAACTAGCGGGAGATCCTATGAGCAGTTCTTC
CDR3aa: CAWSGPTSGRSYEQFF

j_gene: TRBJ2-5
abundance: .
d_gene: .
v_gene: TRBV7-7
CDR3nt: TGTGCTAGCAGCTTAGATCCGGGTAAAGAGACCCAGTACTTC
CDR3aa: CASSLDPGKETQYF

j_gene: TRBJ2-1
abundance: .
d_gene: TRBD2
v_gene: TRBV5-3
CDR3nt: TGTGCCAGAAGCCCAAGCAGCGGGGGGGTGGATGAGCAGTTCTTC
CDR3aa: CARSPSSGGVDEQFF

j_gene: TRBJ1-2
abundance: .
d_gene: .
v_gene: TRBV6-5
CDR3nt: TGTGCCAGCCTACGTTCAGGAGGGGTCGGCTACACCTTC
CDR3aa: CASLRSGGVGYTF

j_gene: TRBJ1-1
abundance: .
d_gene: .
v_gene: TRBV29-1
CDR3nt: TGCAGCGCCCGCCCGGGGGGTAACACTGAAGCTTTCTTT
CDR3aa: CSARPGGNTEAFF

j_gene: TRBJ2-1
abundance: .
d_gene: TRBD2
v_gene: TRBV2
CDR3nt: TGTGCCAGCGCCTTAGCGGGGGTTCTAATAAACAATGAGCAGTTCTTC
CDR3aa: CASALAGVLINNEQFF

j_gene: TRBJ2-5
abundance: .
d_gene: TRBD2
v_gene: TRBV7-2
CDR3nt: TGTGCCAGCAGCTTAGGGGTAGCGGGAGTAGTGCGGGGAGAGACCCAGTACTTC
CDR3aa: CASSLGVAGVVRGETQYF

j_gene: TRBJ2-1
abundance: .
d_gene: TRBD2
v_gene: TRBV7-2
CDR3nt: TGTGCCAGCAGCCTCGGGACTAGCGGAGCGTATGAGCAGTTCTTC
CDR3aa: CASSLGTSGAYEQFF

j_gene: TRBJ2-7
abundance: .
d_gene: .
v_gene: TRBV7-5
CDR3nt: TGTGCCAGACCTAGGGGGGGGGCTGGCGAGCAGTACTTC
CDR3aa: CARPRGGAGEQYF

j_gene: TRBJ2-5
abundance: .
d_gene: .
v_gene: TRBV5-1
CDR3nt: TGCGCCAGCAGCTTGGCCGGGTCCCCGGAGACCCAGTACTTC
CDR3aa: CASSLAGSPETQYF

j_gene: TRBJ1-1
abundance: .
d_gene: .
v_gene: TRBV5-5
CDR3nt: TGTGCCAGCAGCTTGGGCCGGTTGAACACTGAAGCTTTCTTT
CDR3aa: CASSLGRLNTEAFF

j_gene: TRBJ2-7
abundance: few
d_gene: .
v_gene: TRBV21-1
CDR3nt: TGTGCCAGCAGCACTATTCGGATACTAGCGGGACCTTACGAGCAGTACTTC
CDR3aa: CASSTIRILAGPYEQYF

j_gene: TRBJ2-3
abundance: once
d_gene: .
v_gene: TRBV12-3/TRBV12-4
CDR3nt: TGTGCCAGCAGTACGGGAACCACAGATACGCAGTATTTT
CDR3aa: CASSTGTTDTQYF

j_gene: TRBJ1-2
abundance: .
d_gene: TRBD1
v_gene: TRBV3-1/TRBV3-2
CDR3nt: TGTGCCAGCAGCCAAATGGGGACAGGGGGACTTGGTAACTATGGCTACACCTTC
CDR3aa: CASSQMGTGGLGNYGYTF

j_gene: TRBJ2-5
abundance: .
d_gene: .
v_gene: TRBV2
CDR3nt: TGTGCCAGCAGTGGGCAGGGAATAGGACAAGAGACCCAGTACTTC
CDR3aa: CASSGQGIGQETQYF

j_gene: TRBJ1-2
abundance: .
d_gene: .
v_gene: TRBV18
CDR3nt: TGTGCCAGCTCACCACCGGGGCAGCCCTATGGCTACACCTTC
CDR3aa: CASSPPGQPYGYTF

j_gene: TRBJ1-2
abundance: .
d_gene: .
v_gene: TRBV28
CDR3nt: TGTGCCAGCAGTTCTCCAGCCACGAGGGACTATGGCTACACCTTC
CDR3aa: CASSSPATRDYGYTF

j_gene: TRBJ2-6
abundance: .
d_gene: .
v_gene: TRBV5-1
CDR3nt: TGCGCCAGCAGCACAGCATCCGGGGCCAACGTCCTGACTTTC
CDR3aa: CASSTASGANVLTF

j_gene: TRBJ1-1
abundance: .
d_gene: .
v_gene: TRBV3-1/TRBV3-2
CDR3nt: TGTGCCAGCAGTACCGCGGGGTCGAACACTGAAGCTTTCTTT
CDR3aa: CASSTAGSNTEAFF

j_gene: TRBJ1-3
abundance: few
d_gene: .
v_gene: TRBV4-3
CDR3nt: TGCGCCAGCAGCCAAGATCGACAGATCCTTTCTGGAAACACCATATATTTT
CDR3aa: CASSQDRQILSGNTIYF

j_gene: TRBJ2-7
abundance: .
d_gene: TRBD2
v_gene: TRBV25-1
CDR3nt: TGTGCCAGCAATCCGGGGGGGGCGAATCGCTACGAGCAGTACTTC
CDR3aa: CASNPGGANRYEQYF

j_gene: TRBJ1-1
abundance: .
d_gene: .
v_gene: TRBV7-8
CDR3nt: TGTGCCAGCAGCCCCCTTCCTACTGGAGCTTTCTTT
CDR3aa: CASSPLPTGAFF

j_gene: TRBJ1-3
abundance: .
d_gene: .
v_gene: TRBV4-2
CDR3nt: TGTGCCAGCAGCCAACGGGATTCAGGAGGAAACACCATATATTTT
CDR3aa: CASSQRDSGGNTIYF

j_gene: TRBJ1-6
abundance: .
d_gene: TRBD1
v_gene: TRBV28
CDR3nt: TGTGCCAGCAGTTCCGGACAGGGTTTAAATTCACCCCTCCACTTT
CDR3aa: CASSSGQGLNSPLHF

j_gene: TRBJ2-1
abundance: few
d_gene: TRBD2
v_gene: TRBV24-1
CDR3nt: TGTGCCACCAGTGAAACGGGAGGGCCTGTCACTGAGCAGTTCTTC
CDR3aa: CATSETGGPVTEQFF